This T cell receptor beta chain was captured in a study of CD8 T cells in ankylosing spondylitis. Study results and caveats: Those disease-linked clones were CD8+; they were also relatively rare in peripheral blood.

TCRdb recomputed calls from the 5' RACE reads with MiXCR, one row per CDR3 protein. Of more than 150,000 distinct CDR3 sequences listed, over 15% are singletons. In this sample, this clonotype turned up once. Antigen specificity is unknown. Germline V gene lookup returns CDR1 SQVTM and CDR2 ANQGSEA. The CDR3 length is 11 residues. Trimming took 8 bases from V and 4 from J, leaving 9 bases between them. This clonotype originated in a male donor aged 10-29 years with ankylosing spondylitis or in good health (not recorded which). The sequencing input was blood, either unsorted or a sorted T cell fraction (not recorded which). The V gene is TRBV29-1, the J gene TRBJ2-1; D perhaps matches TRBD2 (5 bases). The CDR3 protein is CSSDSYNEQFF. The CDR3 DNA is TGCAGCTCGGACTCTTACAATGAGCAGTTCTTC.